What follows is one TCR beta chain and its context. The target antigen is unknown. These data originate in a study of shared clonotypes between healthy human individuals. As for the study in general: In total, the donors were a couple of women and a few men aged 18 to 49. Study-level results: When naive CD4 clonotypes were compared across several donors, 4% to 5.5% were shared.

CDR1 and CDR2 (germline): SGHRS, YFSETQ. The CDR3 is 15 residues long. V shed 0 bases and J 5 bases; nucleotides not matched to a gene: 2. Sequencing used immunoSEQ multiplex PCR; TCRdb keeps in-frame clones, though not all of them. The repertoire includes some 1.4 million clones, roughly 97% of them detected once, and over 1% sits in the top ten. Donors had no recently reported acute infections or vaccinations and were HIV-negative. A split of CD4+ cells into CD45RA+ naive and CD45RA-negative memory subsets was performed. Sequencing was carried out using naive CD4+ T cells sorted from blood. Subset in this sample: CD45RA+ positively selected. The gene calls are TRBV5-1 and TRBJ2-7; TRBD2 matches at 13 bases. The source is a man aged 30 to 39 in good health. The CDR3 DNA sequence: TGCGCCAGCAGCTTGGGACTAGCGGGAGGCCACGAGCAGTACTTC. It yields the protein CASSLGLAGGHEQYF.